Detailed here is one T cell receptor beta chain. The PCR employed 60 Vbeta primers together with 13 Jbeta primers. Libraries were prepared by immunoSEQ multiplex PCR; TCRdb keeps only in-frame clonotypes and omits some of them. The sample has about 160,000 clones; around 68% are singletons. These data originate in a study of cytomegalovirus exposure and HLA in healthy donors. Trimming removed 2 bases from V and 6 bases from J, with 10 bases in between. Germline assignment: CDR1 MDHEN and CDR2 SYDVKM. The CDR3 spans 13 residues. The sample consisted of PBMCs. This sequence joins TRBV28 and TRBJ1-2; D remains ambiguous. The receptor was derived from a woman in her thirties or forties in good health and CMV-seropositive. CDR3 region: CASSLVHVDGYTF. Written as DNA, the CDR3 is TGTGCCAGCAGTTTAGTCCATGTAGATGGCTACACCTTC.